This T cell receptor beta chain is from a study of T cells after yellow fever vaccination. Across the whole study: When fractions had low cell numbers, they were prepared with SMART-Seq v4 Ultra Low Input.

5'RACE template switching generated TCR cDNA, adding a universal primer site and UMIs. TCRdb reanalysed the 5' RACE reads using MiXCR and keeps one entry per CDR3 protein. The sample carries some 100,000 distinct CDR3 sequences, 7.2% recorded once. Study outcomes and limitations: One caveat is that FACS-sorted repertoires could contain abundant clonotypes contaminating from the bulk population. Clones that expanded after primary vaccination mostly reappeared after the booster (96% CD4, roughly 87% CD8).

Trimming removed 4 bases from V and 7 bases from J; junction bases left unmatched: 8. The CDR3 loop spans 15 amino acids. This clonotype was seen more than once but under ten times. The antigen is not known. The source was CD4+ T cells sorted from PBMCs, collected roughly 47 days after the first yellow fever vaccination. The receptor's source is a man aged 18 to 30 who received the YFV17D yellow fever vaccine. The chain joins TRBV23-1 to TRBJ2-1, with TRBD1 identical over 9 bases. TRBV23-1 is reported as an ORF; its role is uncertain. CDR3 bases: TGCGCCAGCAGTCGGCCCTGGGACAGGGAAAATGAGCAGTTCTTC. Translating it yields CASSRPWDRENEQFF.